These T cell receptor beta chains were read from a single sample in a study of prognosis after radiotherapy for stage I lung cancer. TCRdb redid the calling of the multiplex PCR reads with MiXCR, one entry per CDR3 protein. Counted here are some 13,000 distinct CDR3 sequences, around 50% occurring once; the ten biggest clones make up 28%. The starting material was PBMCs, obtained before or after stereotactic body radiation therapy (not recorded which). These receptors were collected from a donor of 50 years or more with non-small cell lung cancer. CDR3s include the opening cysteine and the closing phenylalanine or tryptophan. A D gene is named only where the DNA matches it firmly. Clone size, where shown, is once, few, many, or a class for clones that have expanded.

j_call clone_size d_call v_call cdr3_aa cdr3_nt
TRBJ2-2 - TRBD2 TRBV20-1 CSAEGLAQSGELFF TGCAGTGCCGAGGGACTAGCTCAGTCCGGGGAGCTGTTTTTT
TRBJ2-3 many - TRBV2 CASRAGGGHTQYF TGTGCCAGCAGGGCCGGGGGAGGACATACGCAGTATTTT
TRBJ1-3 many - TRBV15 CATSRAAGDPGNTIYF TGTGCCACCAGCAGAGCTGCAGGGGATCCTGGAAACACCATATATTTT
TRBJ2-1 medium-sized TRBD2 TRBV12-3/TRBV12-4 CASSKGLVGAYNEQFF TGTGCCAGCAGCAAAGGACTAGTGGGGGCCTACAATGAGCAGTTCTTC
TRBJ1-1 - - TRBV28 CASSSPRLVARWGTEAFF TGTGCCAGCAGTTCCCCGAGATTGGTGGCGCGCTGGGGCACTGAAGCTTTCTTT
TRBJ2-3 - - TRBV7-8 CASSLIGASRGDAQYF TGTGCCAGCAGCTTAATCGGGGCCTCGCGGGGTGATGCGCAGTATTTT
TRBJ2-1 medium-sized TRBD1 TRBV27 CASSPRDRDNEQFF TGTGCCAGCAGTCCCCGGGACAGAGACAATGAGCAGTTCTTC
TRBJ1-1 - - TRBV7-9 CASILGHGMAPNTEAFF TGTGCCAGCATCTTAGGTCATGGGATGGCCCCTAACACTGAAGCTTTCTTT
TRBJ1-2 - - TRBV12-3/TRBV12-4 CASTRTVDGYTF TGTGCCAGCACTAGGACAGTTGATGGCTACACCTTC
TRBJ1-2 many - TRBV28 CASSLIARHYGYTF TGTGCCAGCAGTCTAATCGCACGGCACTATGGCTACACCTTC
TRBJ2-7 medium-sized - TRBV5-1 CASSLDQTVGVYYEQYF TGCGCCAGCAGCTTGGATCAGACGGTAGGGGTCTACTACGAGCAGTACTTC
TRBJ1-2 many - TRBV9 CASSVGGTPNYGYTF TGTGCCAGCAGCGTAGGAGGGACACCAAACTATGGCTACACCTTC
TRBJ2-5 many - TRBV7-9 CASSPGTASGETQYF TGTGCCAGCAGCCCCGGGACCGCCTCGGGAGAGACCCAGTACTTC
TRBJ1-2 - - TRBV6-1 CAGNGGSQYGYIF TGTGCCGGCAATGGGGGCTCGCAATATGGCTACATCTTC
TRBJ1-5 - - TRBV7-2 CASSPRTSEGQPQHF TGTGCCAGCAGTCCGAGGACATCCGAAGGTCAGCCCCAGCATTTT
TRBJ2-1 medium-sized TRBD2 TRBV28 CASSPTAGGNNEQFF TGTGCCAGCAGTCCAACAGCGGGAGGGAACAATGAGCAGTTCTTC
TRBJ2-3 many TRBD2 TRBV14 CASSPLAGGLTDTQYF TGTGCCAGCAGCCCACTAGCGGGAGGGCTCACAGATACGCAGTATTTT
TRBJ2-2 - - TRBV6-1 CASSPRQFTGELFF TGTGCCAGCAGTCCTCGACAGTTCACCGGGGAGCTGTTTTTT
TRBJ2-2 - TRBD1 TRBV5-1 CASSPEDRPPGELFF TGCGCCAGCAGCCCTGAGGACAGGCCGCCCGGGGAGCTGTTTTTT
TRBJ2-3 - - TRBV4-1 CASREVHTDTQYF TGCGCCAGCAGAGAGGTACACACAGATACGCAGTATTTT
TRBJ2-2 many - TRBV12-3/TRBV12-4 CASSLQNTGELFF TGTGCCAGCAGTTTACAGAACACCGGGGAGCTGTTTTTT
TRBJ1-4 many - TRBV29-1 CSVGRGTNEKLFF TGCAGCGTTGGAAGGGGCACTAATGAAAAACTGTTTTTT
TRBJ2-5 many TRBD2 TRBV2 CASSEALGSGIETQYF TGTGCCAGCAGTGAAGCGCTAGGTAGCGGGATTGAGACCCAGTACTTC
TRBJ1-1 - - TRBV11-2 CASSLSRLNTEAFF TGTGCCAGCAGCTTAAGCCGCCTGAACACTGAAGCTTTCTTT
TRBJ1-2 - - TRBV27 CASSLGLEGNYGYTF TGTGCCAGCAGTTTAGGGCTCGAGGGGAACTATGGCTACACCTTC
TRBJ2-7 medium-sized TRBD2 TRBV7-9 CASSSLGAGDSYEQYF TGTGCCAGCAGCTCCTTGGGAGCGGGGGACTCCTACGAGCAGTACTTC
TRBJ2-7 - - TRBV7-2 CASSLRVVYEQYF TGTGCCAGCAGCTTACGAGTCGTCTACGAGCAGTACTTC
TRBJ2-5 - - TRBV20-1 CSAVLSGQETQYF TGCAGTGCAGTTCTTTCGGGACAAGAGACCCAGTACTTC
TRBJ1-1 many - TRBV6-5 CASSYSEVSRTEAFF TGTGCCAGCAGTTACTCGGAGGTCTCGAGGACTGAAGCTTTCTTT
TRBJ2-3 - - TRBV6-1 CAKYRERSGETSTDTQYF TGTGCCAAGTACAGGGAAAGGTCGGGGGAAACTAGCACAGATACGCAGTATTTT
TRBJ2-1 medium-sized TRBD2 TRBV7-8 CASSRSGSSYNEQFF TGTGCCAGCAGCCGGAGCGGGAGCTCCTACAATGAGCAGTTCTTC
TRBJ1-1 many - TRBV18 CASSLQSRVTEAFF TGTGCCAGCTCGCTCCAATCCAGGGTCACTGAAGCTTTCTTT
TRBJ2-1 - TRBD2 TRBV19 CASSPASGSYNEQFF TGTGCCAGTAGTCCGGCTAGCGGGAGTTACAATGAGCAGTTCTTC
TRBJ2-1 - TRBD2 TRBV2 CASSGLAGASYNEQFF TGTGCCAGCAGTGGACTAGCGGGAGCCTCATACAATGAGCAGTTCTTC
TRBJ2-5 - TRBD2 TRBV3-1 CASSRSGGRETQYF TGTGCCAGCAGCCGTAGCGGGGGCCGAGAGACCCAGTACTTC
TRBJ2-1 few TRBD1 TRBV5-1 CASSHGQGAFGEQFF TGCGCCAGCAGCCACGGACAGGGGGCGTTTGGGGAGCAGTTCTTC
TRBJ2-3 many - TRBV4-3 CASSQEGQTGMTQYF TGCGCCAGCAGCCAAGAAGGCCAGACCGGGATGACGCAGTATTTT
TRBJ2-5 - - TRBV7-2 CASSRITGAETQYF TGTGCCAGCAGTCGCATAACGGGAGCGGAGACCCAGTACTTC
TRBJ2-7 once - TRBV28 CASNSADTYEQYF TGTGCCAGCAACTCCGCGGACACCTACGAGCAGTACTTC
TRBJ2-7 many - TRBV6-1 CASRDGPQEYF TGTGCCAGCAGGGATGGACCCCAGGAGTACTTC
TRBJ2-1 medium-sized TRBD2 TRBV6-5 CASSYLGLPYNEQFF TGTGCCAGCAGTTACCTGGGACTACCCTACAATGAGCAGTTCTTC
TRBJ2-2 few TRBD1 TRBV12-3/TRBV12-4 CASSWTGAGELFF TGTGCCAGCAGTTGGACAGGGGCCGGGGAGCTGTTTTTT
TRBJ2-7 medium-sized - TRBV6-1 CASSRQGSISGTAYEQYF TGTGCCAGCAGTAGACAGGGGTCGATCAGCGGGACTGCTTACGAGCAGTACTTC
TRBJ2-2 many - TRBV2 CASSERWGGTGELFF TGTGCCAGCAGTGAACGGTGGGGAGGCACCGGGGAGCTGTTTTTT
TRBJ2-7 - - TRBV7-9 CASSWAASYDQYF TGTGCCAGCAGCTGGGCAGCGAGCTACGATCAGTACTTC
TRBJ1-2 - - TRBV6-2/TRBV6-3 CASSEVGGYTF TGTGCCAGCAGTGAAGTGGGAGGCTACACCTTC
TRBJ1-5 - TRBD1 TRBV30 CAWRAGGAYPNQLQHF TGTGCCTGGAGAGCAGGGGGCGCGTACCCCAATCAGCTCCAGCATTTT
TRBJ2-2 many - TRBV4-1 CASSQNLFGFANTGELFF TGCGCCAGCAGCCAAAATTTGTTCGGATTCGCGAACACCGGGGAGCTGTTTTTT
TRBJ1-2 medium-sized - TRBV5-1 CATKDGVSGGYTF TGCGCCACCAAAGACGGGGTTTCTGGAGGCTACACCTTC
TRBJ2-3 few TRBD2 TRBV6-4 CASSDSAGDSVTQYF TGTGCCAGCAGTGACTCGGCGGGAGATTCGGTTACGCAGTATTTT